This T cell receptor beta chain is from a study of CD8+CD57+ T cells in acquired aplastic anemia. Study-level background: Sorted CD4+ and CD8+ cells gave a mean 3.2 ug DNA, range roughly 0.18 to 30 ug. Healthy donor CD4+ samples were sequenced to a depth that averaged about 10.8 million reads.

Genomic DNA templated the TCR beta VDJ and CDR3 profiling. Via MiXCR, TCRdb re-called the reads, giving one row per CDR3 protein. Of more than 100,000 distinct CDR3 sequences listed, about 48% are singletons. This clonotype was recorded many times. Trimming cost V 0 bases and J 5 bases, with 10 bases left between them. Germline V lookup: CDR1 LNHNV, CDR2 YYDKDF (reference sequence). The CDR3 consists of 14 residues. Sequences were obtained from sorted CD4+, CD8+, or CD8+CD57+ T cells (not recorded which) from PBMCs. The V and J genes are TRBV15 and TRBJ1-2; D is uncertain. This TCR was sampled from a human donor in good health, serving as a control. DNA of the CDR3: TGTGCCACCAGCAGAGATTTGAAGGGTTATGGCTACACCTTC. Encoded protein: CATSRDLKGYGYTF.